This T cell receptor (beta chain) was retrieved from a study of T-cell reconstitution after alpha-beta-depleted transplantation in children (dated by TCRdb to the mid-2010s). With respect to the entire study: Using TCR repertoire profiling, the study quantitatively followed how T-cell immune reconstitution unfolded in children after TCRalphabeta/CD19-depleted allogeneic hematopoietic cell transplantation.

As regards this clonotype: It lacks a known antigen. Base-call qualities are not available, and no considerably larger clone is one nucleotide away.

Library preparation was by PCR. The listed sequencing device is Illumina HiSeq 2500. Molecular barcoding was employed in the preparation of TCR libraries, with unique molecular identifiers being used to normalize TCRbeta repertoire quantification. The public reads were run again by TCRdb, first through fastp at Q25 and then through MiXCR, and only productive beta chains were kept. Identical CDR3 proteins give one entry, which carries the most common genes and DNA. Within this sample are around 380,000 distinct CDR3 sequences, with roughly a tenth of them counted one time only. The ten largest clones represent about 5% of the sample. The sequencing here drew on PBMCs from the stem cell graft donor, taken from the stem cell graft. The clonotype originates from a human donor who donated a stem cell graft to a child with acute myeloid leukemia.

The CDR3 sequence is CASSPSRAINGELFF. The DNA sequence is TGTGCCAGCTCACCATCTCGAGCGATCAACGGGGAGCTGTTTTTT. Recombination joined TRBV18 with TRBJ2-2; confidence is insufficient to name the D gene. V is clipped by 2 bases and J by 7 bases, and the sequence between their germline boundaries is 14 bases long. The germline V gene sets CDR1 to KGHSH and CDR2 to LQKENI. Taken from cysteine to phenylalanine, the CDR3 has 15 residues. Of all the DNA, just the CDR3 is kept, 45 bases in frame from base 1.